This TCR beta chain was sequenced for a study of blood T cell repertoires in COVID-19. Looking at the study overall: Sources were T cells, B-cell-depleted T cells, or PBMCs; the material itself was cDNA or gDNA.

The CDR3 is made up of 14 amino acids. V was cut by 0 bases and J by 2 bases, with 8 bases left in between. Germline CDR1 is MNHEY and CDR2 is SMNVEV (reference sequence). Some clones are missing from TCRdb's copy, which holds only in-frame ones; the method was immunoSEQ multiplex PCR. The sample holds about 130,000 clones, around 79% seen once. The sequencing sample was made of peripheral blood. The chain carries TRBV27 and TRBJ2-7; no firm D call. The sequence derives from a woman in her 70s with COVID-19, enrolled during active disease. Written as DNA, the CDR3 is TGTGCCAGCAGTTTATCAGCAAACGCCTACGAGCAGTACTTC. Protein product: CASSLSANAYEQYF.